This TCR beta chain comes out of a study of OX40 agonist ivuxolimab in advanced cancers. Across the whole study: Six ivuxolimab dose levels, 0.01 to 10 mg/kg, were given intravenously every 2 weeks. Those enrolled were approximately 78% male, with a mean age of about 66 years and ages from about 20 to 80. Having had anti-PD-1, anti-PD-L1 or anti-CTLA-4 therapy before was allowed, and roughly 38% had some.

Data came from immunoSEQ multiplex PCR; TCRdb stores just in-frame clones and leaves some out. The sample contains 45,000 to 60,000 clones, roughly nine tenths of which appear only once. This CDR3 contains 13 residues. V lost 2 bases and J 7 bases, leaving 11 bases between the germline ends. Germline CDR1 and CDR2: SGHDN and FVKESK. The sample was CD4+ or CD8+ T cells sorted from blood, taken in a trial of the OX40 agonist ivuxolimab. The sequence was obtained from an adult with an advanced solid tumor such as melanoma, head and neck, liver or kidney cancer. V gene TRBV14 combines with J gene TRBJ1-2; D is perhaps TRBD1 (5 bases). In DNA, the CDR3 is TGTGCCAGCAGCCAACTAAAAACAGGTGGCTACACCTTC. Protein product: CASSQLKTGGYTF.